These 17 T cell receptor beta chains were all obtained from the same sample, sequenced in a study of T cell responses to AZD1222 COVID-19 vaccine. The repertoire was sequenced with immunoSEQ multiplex PCR; TCRdb's copy has only in-frame clones and lacks some. The sample includes approximately 170,000 clones, around 90% of them seen just once. The sequences come from peripheral blood, collected on day 0 of AZD1222 vaccination. These receptors came from an adult in good health.

In nucleotides, the CDR3 is TGTGCCAGCAGCTTTGCTACGGGAAGCTCCTACGAGCAGTACTTC. Its protein product is CASSFATGSSYEQYF. The chain couples TRBV7-3 to TRBJ2-7; tentative D call: TRBD2 (5 bases). This CDR3 has 15 residues. Looked up from germline, CDR1 is SGHTA and CDR2 is FQGTGA. Trimming left V 3 bases short and J 0 bases short, with 12 bases between.

The V gene is TRBV24-1, the J gene TRBJ2-5; 13 bases fit TRBD2. CDR3 length: 18 residues. Unmatched junction bases numbered 10, after V lost 4 bases and J lost 3 bases. CDR1 is KGHDR and CDR2 is SFDVKD in the germline V gene. CDR3 DNA sequence: TGTGCCACCAGTGAAACGAAACGGACTAGCGGGGGCAAAGAGACCCAGTACTTC. Translated, it gives CATSETKRTSGGKETQYF.

The chain joins TRBV5-6 to TRBJ1-2, with TRBD1 identical over 9 bases. The junction had 4 bases not matched to a gene; V was cut back by 4 bases and J by 0 bases. The CDR3 spans 15 residues. The germline CDR1 and CDR2 sequences are SGHDT and YYEEEE. The CDR3 spells CASSRTGGSNYGYTF. CDR3 DNA sequence: TGTGCCAGCAGCCGAACAGGGGGCTCTAACTATGGCTACACCTTC.

This sequence joins TRBV5-1 and TRBJ1-4, with TRBD1 identical over 9 bases. The V gene end was trimmed by 0 bases and the J gene end by 5 bases; junction bases not matched to a gene: 5. The CDR3 sequence is 16 residues long. Germline V CDR1 and CDR2: SGHRS, YFSETQ. The CDR3 sequence is CASSLGPGTGNEKLFF. As DNA, the CDR3 is TGCGCCAGCAGCTTGGGTCCCGGGACAGGGAATGAAAAACTGTTTTTT.

The chain couples TRBV5-1 to TRBJ1-5; TRBD1 agrees at 7 bases. CDR3 length: 14 amino acids. In germline, CDR1 is SGHRS, CDR2 YFSETQ. Trimming at V came to 4 bases and at J to 2 bases, leaving 3 bases not matched to a gene. The CDR3 protein is CASSPGQGNQPQHF. Here the CDR3 DNA reads TGCGCCAGCAGCCCAGGACAGGGCAATCAGCCCCAGCATTTT.

This chain uses TRBV6-5 with TRBJ1-3; D not certain. There are 13 residues in the CDR3. The V gene lost 7 bases and the J gene lost 5 bases, with 12 bases spanning the gap. Germline CDR1 and CDR2: MNHEY and SVGAGI. CDR3 region: CASKAQTRNTIYF. In DNA form, the CDR3 reads TGTGCCAGCAAGGCGCAGACGAGAAACACCATATATTTT.

This chain connects TRBV6-2 or TRBV6-3 to TRBJ2-1, with D perhaps matching TRBD2 (6 bases). The CDR3 totals 14 residues. V lost 1 base, J lost 9 bases, and 13 bases lay in between. Germline values: CDR1 MNHEY, CDR2 SVGEGT. As DNA, the CDR3 is TGTGCCAGCAGTTACTTTGGACTATTCAGTGAGCAGTTCTTC. The encoded protein is CASSYFGLFSEQFF.

The rearrangement joins TRBV6-5 to TRBJ2-3; perhaps TRBD1 as D (6 bases). Per germline, CDR1 MNHEY and CDR2 SVGAGI. V lost 2 bases and J lost 6, with 12 bases in between. This CDR3 contains 14 residues. The CDR3, as DNA: TGTGCCAGCAGTTACCTGGGGGCAGAGGATACGCAGTATTTT. Translating gives CASSYLGAEDTQYF.

The V and J genes are TRBV7-9 and TRBJ2-1; the match to TRBD2 covers 8 bases. CDR1 and CDR2 from the germline V gene are SEHNR and FQNEAQ (reference sequence). The ends lost 5 bases at V and 0 bases at J; junction bases unmatched: 3. The CDR3 sequence is 15 residues long. The CDR3 reads CASSLSGSSYNEQFF. CDR3 DNA sequence: TGTGCCAGCAGCCTGAGCGGGAGCTCCTACAATGAGCAGTTCTTC. The full variable domain, completed using reference TRBV7-9 and TRBJ2-1, is DTGVSQNPRHKITKRGQNVTFRCDPISEHNRLYWYRQTLGQGPEFLTYFQNEAQLEKSRLLSDRFSAERPKGSFSTLEIQRTEQGDSAMYLCASSLSGSSYNEQFFGPGTRLTVL.

The rearrangement uses TRBV28 and TRBJ2-1; D possibly matches TRBD1 or TRBD2 (5 bases each). The CDR3 sequence is 15 residues long. The V end was cut by 7 bases, the J end by 3 bases, with 16 bases between. The germline CDR1 and CDR2 sequences are MDHEN and SYDVKM. DNA for the CDR3: TGTGCCAGCAACCCCTTGGGGGATGGCTACAATGAGCAGTTCTTC. Translating gives CASNPLGDGYNEQFF.

In DNA form, the CDR3 reads TGTGCCAGCTGGAACACCGGGGAGCTGTTTTTT. This translates into CASWNTGELFF. The V gene is TRBV27, the J gene TRBJ2-2; D is undetermined. CDR1 and CDR2 (germline): MNHEY, SMNVEV (reference sequence). V lost 8 bases to trimming and J lost 1 base, with 2 bases between them. This CDR3 has 11 amino acids.

The chain employs TRBV5-1 and TRBJ1-1; D is unclear. Germline CDR1 and CDR2: SGHRS and YFSETQ. The V end was cut by 0 bases, the J end by 5 bases, with 11 bases between. This CDR3 has 14 amino acids. The CDR3 DNA reads as TGCGCCAGCAGCTTGGGGACGGGCCCTACTGAAGCTTTCTTT. It specifies CASSLGTGPTEAFF.

The rearrangement joins TRBV27 to TRBJ1-6; perhaps TRBD1 as D (6 bases). V lost 1 base to trimming and J lost 4 bases, with 11 bases between them. CDR1 and CDR2 from the germline V gene are MNHEY and SMNVEV (reference sequence). This CDR3 comprises 16 residues. Here the CDR3 DNA reads TGTGCCAGCAGTTTATTCGGGACACTTTATAATTCACCCCTCCACTTT. Its protein product is CASSLFGTLYNSPLHF.

This clone was picked up many times. This chain links TRBV4-1 with TRBJ2-5; D is perhaps TRBD2 (6 bases). Germline-derived CDR1 and CDR2 are MGHRA and YSYEKL. V was clipped by 0 bases and J by 4 bases, with 15 bases between them. The CDR3 has 16 residues. CDR3 sequence reads: CASSQEAGPLRETQYF. The CDR3 DNA sequence: TGCGCCAGCAGCCAAGAGGCGGGACCTCTCAGAGAGACCCAGTACTTC.

The count of this clone is one. The chain links TRBV5-1 to TRBJ2-1; TRBD1 aligns across 12 bases. V dropped 6 bases and J dropped 9; count of bases not matched to a gene: 10. The CDR3 spans 15 residues. Per the germline V gene, CDR1 is SGHRS and CDR2 is YFSETQ. The CDR3 nucleotides are TGCGCCAGCACCTTACTCGGGACAGGGGGCAGTGAGCAGTTCTTC. Amino acid sequence: CASTLLGTGGSEQFF.

The rearrangement uses TRBV27 and TRBJ2-7; 9 nucleotides agree with TRBD1. Losses at the gene ends were 0 bases for V and 3 bases for J; bases not matched to a gene: 6. CDR1 is MNHEY and CDR2 is SMNVEV in the germline V gene (reference sequence). The CDR3 totals 16 residues. Here the CDR3 DNA reads TGTGCCAGCAGTTTATCATCGGGACAGGGTGGCTACGAGCAGTACTTC. Protein product: CASSLSSGQGGYEQYF.

This chain links TRBV10-3 with TRBJ1-4; maybe TRBD1 (5 bases). Trimming cost V 6 bases and J 5 bases, with 13 bases left between them. Per germline, CDR1 ENHRY and CDR2 SYGVKD. The CDR3 length is 14 residues. CDR3 sequence (DNA): TGTGCCATCAGGAGGGACGGGCAAAATGAAAAACTGTTTTTT. Amino acids: CAIRRDGQNEKLFF.